This is a list of T cell receptor beta chains from one sample in a study of shared T cell receptors in the human thymus. Clones were read by immunoSEQ multiplex PCR, and TCRdb kept only the in-frame ones, dropping some. This sample has 55,000 to 80,000 clones, with more than 90% found just once. Sequenced sample: thymocytes. These receptors came from a human donor. The CDR3 runs from the conserved cysteine through the conserved F or W. The order of the fields is clone size, V gene, J gene, D gene, CDR3 protein, CDR3 DNA. A D gene is named only where the DNA matches it firmly. Rows give clone size only sometimes, using once, few, many, or a class for an expanded clone.

>NA|TRBV7-3|TRBJ1-1|NA
CASSLSGIGDTEAFF
TGTGCCAGCAGCTTATCAGGGATCGGGGACACTGAAGCTTTCTTT
>NA|TRBV10-3|TRBJ1-2|NA
CAISDLTASRVRGSGNYGYTF
TGTGCCATCAGTGATCTTACGGCTTCTCGGGTTAGAGGGAGCGGTAACTATGGCTACACCTTC
>NA|TRBV18|TRBJ2-7|NA
CASSPTLGGIYEQYF
TGTGCCAGCTCACCTACATTGGGCGGGATCTACGAGCAGTACTTC
>NA|TRBV5-4|TRBJ1-1|NA
CASSLVSGTVGEAFF
TGTGCCAGCAGCTTGGTATCAGGGACGGTTGGTGAAGCTTTCTTT
>NA|TRBV5-3|TRBJ2-3|TRBD1
CARSIDRGWGTDTQYF
TGTGCCAGAAGCATCGACAGGGGATGGGGCACAGATACGCAGTATTTT
>once|TRBV28|TRBJ1-2|NA
CASSLGSESPYGYTF
TGTGCCAGCAGTTTAGGGTCGGAGAGCCCCTATGGCTACACCTTC
>NA|TRBV14|TRBJ2-5|TRBD1
CASSQDRYRGLKTQYF
TGTGCCAGCAGCCAAGATCGCTACAGGGGGCTAAAGACCCAGTACTTC
>NA|TRBV6-5|TRBJ1-2|TRBD1
CASSYSVRTGEDYTF
TGTGCCAGCAGTTACTCCGTCCGGACAGGGGAAGACTACACCTTC
>NA|TRBV28|TRBJ1-1|NA
CASSLWRLDRSEAFF
TGTGCCAGCAGTTTATGGAGGTTGGATCGGTCTGAAGCTTTCTTT
>NA|TRBV5-1|TRBJ1-1|NA
CASSLTTELDPRNTEAFF
TGCGCCAGCAGCTTGACAACAGAACTTGACCCACGAAACACTGAAGCTTTCTTT
>NA|TRBV28|TRBJ1-5|TRBD1
CASSYGTGVRGNQPQHF
TGTGCCAGCAGCTACGGGACAGGGGTCCGGGGCAATCAGCCCCAGCATTTT
>NA|TRBV6-5|TRBJ2-7|TRBD2
CASNGAGGLEQYF
TGTGCCAGCAATGGAGCGGGGGGGCTCGAGCAGTACTTC
>NA|TRBV11-2|TRBJ1-2|TRBD1
CASSSSHRDRGRDGYTF
TGTGCCAGCAGCTCCTCCCACCGGGACAGGGGGCGAGATGGCTACACCTTC
>NA|TRBV13|TRBJ1-5|NA
CASSQTGSNQPQHF
TGTGCCAGCAGCCAAACAGGGAGCAATCAGCCCCAGCATTTT
>NA|TRBV30|TRBJ2-5|TRBD1
CAWIGTGWETQYF
TGTGCCTGGATCGGGACAGGGTGGGAGACCCAGTACTTC
>NA|TRBV29-1|TRBJ2-1|TRBD1
CSVEGQGGSNEQFF
TGCAGCGTTGAGGGACAGGGTGGTTCCAATGAGCAGTTCTTC
>NA|TRBV19|TRBJ2-1|NA
CASSIKTRLELDGVNEQFF
TGTGCCAGTAGTATAAAAACACGTCTGGAACTAGATGGAGTCAATGAGCAGTTCTTC
>NA|TRBV9|TRBJ1-6|NA
CASSVVGDLGSPLHF
TGTGCCAGCAGCGTAGTAGGGGATCTAGGTTCACCCCTCCACTTT
>once|TRBV15|TRBJ2-5|TRBD1
CATSIEDREETQYF
TGTGCCACCAGCATAGAGGACAGGGAAGAGACCCAGTACTTC
>NA|TRBV7-3|TRBJ2-6|NA
CASSTNGYTPNSGANVLTF
TGTGCCAGCAGCACAAATGGGTACACTCCGAACTCTGGGGCCAACGTCCTGACTTTC
>NA|TRBV7-8|TRBJ2-1|NA
CASIWVGGLHKINEQFF
TGTGCCAGCATCTGGGTGGGGGGCCTGCATAAAATAAATGAGCAGTTCTTC
>NA|TRBV7-9|TRBJ1-2|TRBD1
CASSSNRTGNYGYTF
TGTGCCAGCAGCTCAAACCGGACAGGGAACTATGGCTACACCTTC
>NA|TRBV5-1|TRBJ2-2|NA
CASSHKRGSGELFF
TGCGCCAGCAGTCACAAAAGAGGGTCCGGGGAGCTGTTTTTT
>NA|TRBV4-2|TRBJ2-1|NA
CASSQDREEGDPYNEQFF
TGTGCCAGCAGCCAAGATAGGGAGGAGGGGGACCCTTACAATGAGCAGTTCTTC
>NA|TRBV9|TRBJ2-2|NA
CASSAGSKGPTGELFF
TGTGCCAGCAGCGCTGGGTCGAAAGGCCCCACCGGGGAGCTGTTTTTT
>NA|TRBV5-4|TRBJ1-1|TRBD1
CASSRTGAGTEAFF
TGTGCCAGCAGCCGAACAGGGGCGGGCACTGAAGCTTTCTTT
>once|TRBV7-7|TRBJ2-2|NA
CASSLDEGGTGELFF
TGTGCCAGCAGCTTAGATGAAGGGGGCACCGGGGAGCTGTTTTTT
>NA|TRBV4-3|TRBJ1-1|TRBD1
CASSQGTGGLATEAFF
TGCGCCAGCAGCCAAGGGACAGGGGGTTTGGCGACTGAAGCTTTCTTT
>NA|TRBV9|TRBJ1-1|NA
CASSVGAGGSNTEAFF
TGTGCCAGCAGCGTAGGGGCCGGGGGGTCGAACACTGAAGCTTTCTTT
>NA|TRBV4-3|TRBJ2-1|TRBD1
CASSQDVGQGYLEQFF
TGCGCCAGCAGCCAAGACGTGGGACAGGGATATCTTGAGCAGTTCTTC
>NA|TRBV7-3|TRBJ2-3|TRBD2
CASSLNGGGYRTDTQYF
TGTGCCAGCAGCTTAAATGGCGGGGGATACCGCACAGATACGCAGTATTTT
>NA|TRBV18|TRBJ1-1|NA
CASSRGARNTEAFF
TGTGCCAGCTCGCGAGGGGCTAGGAACACTGAAGCTTTCTTT
>few|TRBV20-1|TRBJ1-5|NA
CSAPGGEPQHF
TGCAGTGCTCCCGGTGGGGAGCCCCAGCATTTT
>NA|TRBV7-6|TRBJ1-5|NA
CASSSEPSSNQPQHF
TGTGCCAGCAGCTCTGAACCAAGTAGCAATCAGCCCCAGCATTTT
>NA|TRBV4-3|TRBJ1-6|NA
CASSQVFTYSYNSPLHF
TGCGCCAGCAGCCAAGTGTTTACATACTCCTATAATTCACCCCTCCACTTT
>once|TRBV19|TRBJ2-5|TRBD2
CASSMNLAGGPIGETQYF
TGTGCCAGTAGTATGAATCTAGCGGGGGGGCCAATAGGAGAGACCCAGTACTTC
>NA|TRBV4-2|TRBJ1-2|NA
CASSCVPLFRPGGYTF
TGTGCCAGCAGCTGTGTCCCCTTATTTCGGCCAGGGGGCTACACCTTC
>NA|TRBV12-5|TRBJ2-3|NA
CASGLGGANADTQYF
TGTGCTAGTGGTTTGGGGGGGGCGAACGCAGATACGCAGTATTTT
>NA|TRBV7-2|TRBJ2-3|TRBD1
CASSIRDRALLDTQYF
TGTGCCAGCAGCATCCGGGACAGGGCTTTATTGGATACGCAGTATTTT
>NA|TRBV13|TRBJ2-4|NA
CASSHLGLAKNIQYF
TGTGCCAGCAGCCATCTCGGCTTAGCCAAAAACATTCAGTACTTC
>NA|TRBV19|TRBJ1-1|NA
CASSISWGYTEAFF
TGTGCCAGTAGTATCTCCTGGGGGTACACTGAAGCTTTCTTT
>NA|TRBV4-2|TRBJ2-2|TRBD2
CASSQERLAGTNTGELFF
TGTGCCAGCAGCCAAGAAAGACTAGCGGGAACGAACACCGGGGAGCTGTTTTTT
>NA|TRBV4-3|TRBJ1-5|NA
CASSQAGERGYSNQPQHF
TGCGCCAGCAGCCAAGCAGGGGAACGGGGATATAGCAATCAGCCCCAGCATTTT
>NA|TRBV4-1|TRBJ2-4|TRBD1
CASSQVTGAGIQYF
TGCGCCAGCAGCCAAGTGACAGGGGCGGGCATTCAGTACTTC
>once|TRBV7-3|TRBJ2-3|NA
CASSLNGLGTQYF
TGTGCCAGCAGCTTAAATGGGTTAGGTACGCAGTATTTT
>NA|TRBV7-3|TRBJ2-3|NA
CASTAGATDTQYF
TGTGCCAGCACAGCGGGCGCGACAGATACGCAGTATTTT
>NA|TRBV6-5|TRBJ1-6|TRBD1
CASRRQGDGNSPLHF
TGTGCCAGCAGGCGACAGGGGGACGGTAATTCACCCCTCCACTTT
>NA|TRBV23-1|TRBJ1-2|NA
CASSQWLGTTYGYTF
TGCGCCAGCAGTCAATGGCTTGGGACAACTTATGGCTACACCTTC